This T cell receptor (beta chain) was sequenced in a study of CD8 T cells in ankylosing spondylitis. Findings and caveats of the study: Existing reports had already noted some motif variants in reactive arthritis synovial fluid and blood. Disease-linked clones had a CD8+ phenotype and relatively low frequency in peripheral blood. Roughly eight highly homologous variants made up a TCR beta motif, and this motif appeared characteristic of ankylosing spondylitis blood.

Quantitative 5'-RACE with molecular barcodes generated TCR beta libraries. TCRdb reanalysed the 5' RACE reads using MiXCR and keeps one entry per CDR3 protein. The repertoire consists of hundreds of thousands of distinct CDR3 sequences, with about 25% occurring once and the leading ten covering roughly 1%. As for this clonotype: Its specificity is unknown.

CDR3 size: 17 residues. Germline CDR1 and CDR2: LGHDT and YNNKEL (reference sequence). Losses at the gene ends were 5 bases for V and 6 bases for J; bases not matched to a gene: 14. This receptor was obtained from a male donor with ankylosing spondylitis. The sample was blood, either unsorted or a sorted T cell fraction (not recorded which). The rearrangement uses TRBV3-1 and TRBJ2-1, with 9 bases identical to TRBD2. CDR3 coding DNA: TGTGCCAGCAGCAAAAGATCAGGAGCGGGAGGAGGCAATGAGCAGTTCTTC. Translated: CASSKRSGAGGGNEQFF.